Sequencing of this TCR beta chain was carried out in a study of blood T cell repertoires in COVID-19. Study summary: The United States, Italy and Spain provided the acute and convalescent COVID-19 samples. T cells, B-cell-depleted T cells, or PBMCs supplied cDNA or gDNA.

Losses at the gene ends were 5 bases for V and 4 bases for J; bases not matched to a gene: 6. The CDR3 sequence is 15 residues long. CDR1 and CDR2 from the germline V gene are MNHEY and SMNVEV (reference sequence). This clone was counted only a few times. Study processing details: Amplified reference gene primers provided the basis for estimating nucleated cell counts. Some clones are missing from TCRdb's copy, which holds only in-frame ones; the method was immunoSEQ multiplex PCR. The V and J calls and clone size were taken over from that table, and D and trimming were inferred from the DNA. The sample shows around 99,000 clones, over 80% of them seen only once.

The sample comprised peripheral blood. This clonotype was sampled from a woman aged 55 to 70 with acute or convalescent COVID-19. The rearrangement joins TRBV27 to TRBJ2-7, with 12 nucleotides matching TRBD2. As DNA, the CDR3 is TGTGCCAGCAGTCTCCGACTAGCGGGAGTTTACGAGCAGTACTTC. Encoded protein: CASSLRLAGVYEQYF.